Listed here are 7 T cell receptor beta chains from one sample, sequenced in a study of PD-1 blockade in mismatch repair-deficient tumors. Method: immunoSEQ multiplex PCR; TCRdb's copy keeps in-frame clones and lacks some. The data show roughly 70,000 clones, with 78% seen just once and roughly 5% held by the top ten. The sample was peripheral blood, taken 2 weeks after starting pembrolizumab. These receptor sequences come from an adult with mismatch repair-deficient cancer.

The table lists this clone with a few counts. The chain couples TRBV30 to TRBJ1-4; D uncertain. Germline CDR1 and CDR2: GTSNPN and SVGIG (reference sequence). V lost 2 bases to trimming and J lost 7 bases, with 8 bases between them. This CDR3 is 12 amino acids long. This CDR3 reads CAWSQGSEKLFF. CDR3 DNA sequence: TGTGCCTGGAGTCAAGGCAGTGAAAAACTGTTTTTT.

The chain recombines TRBV28 with TRBJ2-7; D remains ambiguous. Germline V gene lookup returns CDR1 MDHEN and CDR2 SYDVKM. The CDR3 loop spans 12 amino acids. V gave up 5 bases and J gave up 0 bases, with 5 bases separating them. CDR3 sequence reads: CASSPPSYEQYF. In nucleotides, the CDR3 is TGTGCCAGCAGTCCCCCCTCCTACGAGCAGTACTTC.

The chain combines TRBV25-1 with TRBJ1-2; TRBD1 is a possible D gene (5 bases). CDR1 is MGHDK and CDR2 is SYGVNS in the germline V gene. The CDR3 totals 12 residues. Trimming took 4 bases from V and 8 from J, leaving 11 bases between them. The CDR3, as DNA: TGTGCCAGCAGTGTGGGGGGTGGGGGCTACACCTTC. As protein: CASSVGGGGYTF.

Turning to this clone: The same CDR3 is also encoded by other DNA sequences in this sample. This chain joins TRBV7-3 and TRBJ2-5; possibly TRBD1 for D (6 bases). V lost 3 bases to trimming and J lost 3 bases, with 8 bases between them. Germline V gives CDR1 SGHTA, CDR2 FQGTGA. The CDR3 has 13 residues. The CDR3 DNA sequence: TGTGCCAGCAGCTTTGCAGGGGAAGAGACCCAGTACTTC. Translated: CASSFAGEETQYF.

The V gene is TRBV7-9, the J gene TRBJ1-4, with a possible D match to TRBD1 (6 bases). The CDR3 has 14 amino acids. The V gene's germline CDR1 is SEHNR and CDR2 FQNEAQ (reference sequence). The V gene lost 7 bases and the J gene lost 8 bases, with 17 bases spanning the gap. Written as DNA, the CDR3 is TGTGCCAGCACCCCACAGGGTTTTGAAGAAAAACTGTTTTTT. Amino acid sequence: CASTPQGFEEKLFF.

This chain uses TRBV5-4 with TRBJ2-1; D gene unclear. Germline V gene data show CDR1 as SGHNT and CDR2 as YYREEE (reference sequence). The CDR3 consists of 15 residues. Deletions cut 0 bases from V and 12 bases from J, with 19 bases between. The CDR3 loop is CASSLEGSPIIVQFF. The CDR3, as DNA: TGTGCCAGCAGCTTGGAGGGTAGCCCAATAATCGTGCAGTTCTTC.

The J gene is TRBJ2-2, the V gene TRBV7-2; 7 bases match TRBD1. J was trimmed by 3 bases and V by 6 bases; bases with no gene match: 7. Germline CDR1 and CDR2: SGHTA and FQGNSA. The CDR3 is 15 residues long. The CDR3 DNA sequence: TGTGCCAGCAGTTTACAGGGGTTGGACACCGGGGAGCTGTTTTTT. It is translated as CASSLQGLDTGELFF.